The 32 T cell receptor beta chains below all came from one sample that was sequenced in a study of T cell changes during pregnancy in multiple sclerosis. Generated by immunoSEQ multiplex PCR, the TCRdb table keeps only in-frame clones and is missing some. Among some 28,000 clones, 75% to 90% were seen once, and the ten largest hold approximately 3.5%. The sequenced sample was CD4+ T cells from peripheral blood mononuclear cells, obtained in the first trimester of pregnancy. Receptors originate from a female donor in good health, enrolled as a control in a pregnancy study.

This clone was counted between two and nine times. This chain uses TRBV5-6 with TRBJ1-6; 10 bases align to TRBD1. The CDR3 length is 14 residues. Germline lookup yields CDR1 SGHDT and CDR2 YYEEEE. Trimming at V came to 3 bases and at J to 7 bases, leaving 1 base not matched to a gene. The CDR3 loop is CASSWDRGNSPLHF. CDR3 DNA sequence: TGTGCCAGCAGCTGGGACAGGGGAAATTCACCCCTCCACTTT.

The chain carries TRBV28 and TRBJ2-5, with 11 bases fitting TRBD2. This CDR3 has 15 residues. Losses at the gene ends were 4 bases for V and 7 bases for J; bases not matched to a gene: 8. Per the germline V gene, CDR1 is MDHEN and CDR2 is SYDVKM. The chain's CDR3 is CASSSLAGGLGTQYF. The CDR3 DNA sequence: TGTGCCAGCAGTTCTTTAGCGGGGGGGCTGGGGACCCAGTACTTC.

In its sample, this clone was seen once. The chain employs TRBV10-3 and TRBJ2-3; 8 nucleotides align to TRBD1. V gave up 4 bases and J gave up 3 bases; unmatched junction bases: 9. This CDR3 has 16 amino acids. CDR1 is ENHRY, CDR2 SYGVKD, per germline. The DNA of the CDR3 is TGTGCCATCAGTGGCCCGCCTGGACAGGGAACAGATACGCAGTATTTT. Its protein is CAISGPPGQGTDTQYF.

This chain uses TRBV7-8 with TRBJ2-7, with 9 bases fitting TRBD1. The length of the CDR3 is 14 residues. After removal of 5 bases from V and 4 bases from J, the junction contained 6 bases not matched to a gene. In germline, CDR1 is SGHVS, CDR2 FQNEAQ. CDR3 coding DNA: TGTGCCAGCAGCCAACAGGGGGCGGTATACGAGCAGTACTTC. As protein: CASSQQGAVYEQYF.

The J gene is TRBJ1-2, the V gene TRBV28; D remains unclear. The V end lost 10 bases, the J end lost 8 bases, and 17 bases lay between the germline ends. This CDR3 spans 12 amino acids. Germline V gives CDR1 MDHEN, CDR2 SYDVKM. The CDR3 DNA reads as TGTGCCACTGTAGTTGAACCGTGGGGCTACACCTTC. Protein sequence: CATVVEPWGYTF.

This chain uses TRBV29-1 with TRBJ2-5; TRBD2 might be the D (7 bases). The CDR3 loop spans 15 amino acids. The V end lost 6 bases, the J end lost 4 bases, and 21 bases lay between the germline ends. Germline V gene sequence: CDR1 SQVTM, CDR2 ANQGSEA. The CDR3 protein is CSVPEGGWRGETQYF. In DNA form, the CDR3 reads TGCAGCGTACCCGAGGGGGGGTGGAGAGGAGAGACCCAGTACTTC.

V and J are TRBV7-2 and TRBJ1-5; the D gene is possibly TRBD1 (6 bases). V lost 5 bases and J lost 6, with 14 bases in between. Germline V gene lookup returns CDR1 SGHTA and CDR2 FQGNSA. The CDR3 length is 14 residues. The CDR3 nucleotides read TGTGCCAGCAGCCCCCGTGTGGGGGCTCAGCCCCAGCATTTT. This gives the protein CASSPRVGAQPQHF. Together with reference TRBV7-2 and TRBJ1-5, the CDR3 gives the full variable domain: GAGVSQSPSNKVTEKGKDVELRCDPISGHTALYWYRQSLGQGLEFLIYFQGNSAPDKSGLPSDRFSAERTGGSVSTLTIQRTQQEDSAVYLCASSPRVGAQPQHFGDGTRLSIL.

The sample holds a few counts of this clone. The chain has TRBV19 and TRBJ2-1; unclear D gene. Germline V lookup: CDR1 LNHDA, CDR2 SQIVND (reference sequence). The CDR3 contains 12 residues. V gave up 4 bases and J gave up 7 bases, with 8 bases separating them. The CDR3 region is CASSKEWNEQFF. In nucleotides, the CDR3 is TGTGCCAGTAGTAAGGAGTGGAATGAGCAGTTCTTC.

The chain recombines TRBV4-2 with TRBJ2-3, with 10 bases identical to TRBD2. This CDR3 contains 18 residues. Germline V gene data show CDR1 as LGHNA and CDR2 as YNFKEQ. Trimming removed 1 base from V and 5 bases from J; junction bases left unmatched: 12. CDR3 loop: CASSQVWASGSDQDTQYF. The CDR3 DNA sequence: TGTGCCAGCAGCCAAGTTTGGGCTAGCGGGAGTGATCAAGATACGCAGTATTTT.

The rearrangement links TRBV29-1 to TRBJ2-3; D is unresolved. Trimming took 5 bases from V and 0 from J, leaving 6 bases between them. The CDR3 contains 12 residues. In germline, CDR1 is SQVTM, CDR2 ANQGSEA. The CDR3 protein is CSVTPSTDTQYF. CDR3 DNA: TGCAGCGTTACACCTAGCACAGATACGCAGTATTTT.

The chain links TRBV11-2 to TRBJ2-5, with D perhaps matching TRBD1 (6 bases). The CDR3 is made up of 14 amino acids. V lost 2 bases and J 5 bases, leaving 12 bases between the germline ends. The germline V gene encodes CDR1 SGHAT and CDR2 FQNNGV. This CDR3 reads CASSLFPGVETQYF. The CDR3 DNA reads as TGTGCCAGCAGCTTATTTCCAGGGGTGGAGACCCAGTACTTC.

The chain uses TRBV10-1 and TRBJ2-3, with 14 bases that match TRBD2. The CDR3 loop spans 19 amino acids. Germline loops: CDR1 WNHNN, CDR2 SYGVQD (reference sequence). J lost 2 bases, V lost 3 bases, and 10 bases had no gene match. The CDR3 bases are TGCGCCAGCAGTGACCCCGGGACTAGCGGGGGCCAGACCACAGATACGCAGTATTTT. Encoded protein: CASSDPGTSGGQTTDTQYF.

The V call is TRBV29-1, the J call TRBJ2-5; 12 bases line up with TRBD1. J was trimmed by 3 bases and V by 7 bases; bases with no gene match: 6. CDR1 and CDR2 from the germline V gene are SQVTM and ANQGSEA. The CDR3 has 14 amino acids. The CDR3 bases are TGCAGCGATCCCGGGACAGGGGGCAAAGAGACCCAGTACTTC. It codes for CSDPGTGGKETQYF.

The rearrangement uses TRBV10-2 and TRBJ2-5; perhaps TRBD2 as D (5 bases). The V gene lost 0 bases and the J gene lost 4 bases, with 12 bases spanning the gap. Germline loops: CDR1 WSHSY, CDR2 SAAADI. The CDR3 runs to 15 residues. This chain's CDR3 is CASSESTRGRETQYF. The CDR3, as DNA: TGCGCCAGCAGTGAGTCGACTCGAGGGCGAGAGACCCAGTACTTC.

The rearrangement joins TRBV29-1 to TRBJ2-1; TRBD2 might be the D (6 bases). Germline CDR1 and CDR2: SQVTM and ANQGSEA. V lost 6 bases and J lost 6, with 12 bases in between. The CDR3 runs to 12 residues. Here the CDR3 DNA reads TGCAGCGTCATCGGGGGACCCAATGAGCAGTTCTTC. This translates into CSVIGGPNEQFF.

This chain joins TRBV7-8 and TRBJ1-2, with D tentatively TRBD1 (5 bases). Per the germline V gene, CDR1 is SGHVS and CDR2 is FQNEAQ. V was cut by 5 bases and J by 0 bases, with 13 bases left in between. This CDR3 comprises 15 residues. CDR3 sequence reads: CASSEAGNTNYGYTF. CDR3 nucleotides: TGTGCCAGCAGCGAAGCAGGGAATACTAACTATGGCTACACCTTC.

The V and J genes are TRBV7-3 and TRBJ2-3, with D tentatively TRBD2 (6 bases). V shed 5 bases and J shed 4 bases, with 13 bases lying between them. Germline assignment: CDR1 SGHTA and CDR2 FQGTGA. This CDR3 is built from 14 residues. CDR3 amino acids: CASSLSGPADTQYF. In DNA form, the CDR3 reads TGTGCCAGCAGCCTTAGCGGCCCCGCAGATACGCAGTATTTT.

V gene TRBV5-4 combines with J gene TRBJ2-3; TRBD2 is a possible D gene (5 bases). The length of the CDR3 is 14 residues. V was clipped by 4 bases and J by 4 bases, with 13 bases between them. Germline CDR1 is SGHNT and CDR2 is YYREEE (reference sequence). CDR3 sequence reads: CASSPGKDPDTQYF. The CDR3, as DNA: TGTGCCAGCAGCCCCGGGAAGGATCCAGATACGCAGTATTTT. The variable domain in full, completed from reference TRBV5-4 and TRBJ2-3, reads ETGVTQSPTHLIKTRGQQVTLRCSSQSGHNTVSWYQQALGQGPQFIFQYYREEENGRGNFPPRFSGLQFPNYSSELNVNALELDDSALYLCASSPGKDPDTQYFGPGTRLTVL.

The genes are TRBV29-1 and TRBJ2-2, with D possibly being TRBD2 (8 bases). Germline CDR1 is SQVTM and CDR2 is ANQGSEA. V was cut by 7 bases and J by 1 base, with 19 bases left in between. The CDR3 consists of 16 residues. CDR3 bases: TGCAGCGCCCTAGGGGGCCTAGCGGGGAACACCGGGGAGCTGTTTTTT. It yields the protein CSALGGLAGNTGELFF.

The V gene is TRBV7-2, the J gene TRBJ1-5; 9 bases are shared with TRBD1. The V and J ends lost 3 bases and 0 bases, in that order; junction bases with no gene match: 0. The CDR3 is 15 amino acids. Germline V gene sequence: CDR1 SGHTA, CDR2 FQGNSA. CDR3 sequence (DNA): TGTGCCAGCAGCTTGACAGGGGGTAGCAATCAGCCCCAGCATTTT. Its protein is CASSLTGGSNQPQHF. Full variable domain (remainder filled in from reference TRBV7-2 and TRBJ1-5): GAGVSQSPSNKVTEKGKDVELRCDPISGHTALYWYRQSLGQGLEFLIYFQGNSAPDKSGLPSDRFSAERTGGSVSTLTIQRTQQEDSAVYLCASSLTGGSNQPQHFGDGTRLSIL.

This chain links TRBV27 with TRBJ1-5; possible D gene TRBD1, 6 bases. V dropped 6 bases and J dropped 3 bases, with 12 bases sitting between them. In germline, CDR1 is MNHEY, CDR2 SMNVEV (reference sequence). The CDR3 contains 14 residues. The CDR3: CASSAQGFNQPQHF. In nucleotides, the CDR3 is TGTGCCAGCAGCGCTCAGGGGTTCAATCAGCCCCAGCATTTT.

The V gene is TRBV30, the J gene TRBJ1-6; possibly TRBD1 for D (5 bases). Per germline, CDR1 GTSNPN and CDR2 SVGIG (reference sequence). This CDR3 spans 11 amino acids. V was shortened by 3 bases and J by 14 bases, with 11 bases between the two germline ends. The CDR3 bases are TGTGCCTGGAGGGACATGGTGGCCCTCCACTTT. This codes for CAWRDMVALHF.

V gene TRBV4-1 combines with J gene TRBJ2-7; D gene ambiguous. Trimming stripped 0 bases from V and 3 bases from J, with 12 bases between. Per germline, CDR1 MGHRA and CDR2 YSYEKL. The CDR3 is 15 amino acids. CDR3 sequence (DNA): TGCGCCAGCAGCCAAGATCGTAACGGCGGCTACGAGCAGTACTTC. Translated, it gives CASSQDRNGGYEQYF.

The chain recombines TRBV4-1 with TRBJ2-7; 7 bases fit TRBD1. This CDR3 is 13 amino acids long. The ends lost 4 bases at V and 0 bases at J; junction bases unmatched: 0. From germline, CDR1 is MGHRA and CDR2 YSYEKL. In nucleotides, the CDR3 is TGCGCCAGCAGCCGGGACAGCTCCTACGAGCAGTACTTC. This gives the protein CASSRDSSYEQYF.

The chain recombines TRBV5-6 with TRBJ1-5; D is undetermined. Germline CDR1 is SGHDT and CDR2 is YYEEEE. Between the trimmed V and J ends, which lost 4 bases and 2 bases, there was a span of 7 bases. This CDR3 contains 13 residues. CDR3 region: CASSPSGNQPQHF. CDR3 nucleotides: TGTGCCAGCAGCCCGTCCGGCAATCAGCCCCAGCATTTT.

CDR3 nucleotide sequence: TGTGCCAGCAGTTCTAACAGGGGGCGCGCCTATGGCTACACCTTC. This codes for CASSSNRGRAYGYTF. The chain carries TRBV28 and TRBJ1-2, with 9 bases identical to TRBD1. J gave up 4 bases and V 4 bases, and 7 bases lay outside the gene matches. Per germline, CDR1 MDHEN and CDR2 SYDVKM. The CDR3 has 15 amino acids.

The chain combines TRBV7-6 with TRBJ2-1, with D perhaps TRBD2 (6 bases). Looked up from germline, CDR1 is SGHVS and CDR2 is FNYEAQ. Trimming took 2 bases from V and 7 from J, leaving 9 bases between them. The CDR3 loop spans 13 amino acids. The CDR3 DNA is TGTGCCAGCAGCTTACCTCGGGGGAATGAGCAGTTCTTC. Translation gives CASSLPRGNEQFF.

This chain connects TRBV2 to TRBJ2-7; D is uncertain. The germline V gene encodes CDR1 SNHLY and CDR2 FYNNEI. V lost 6 bases to trimming and J lost 4 bases, with 7 bases between them. The CDR3 totals 11 residues. The CDR3 DNA reads TGTGCCAGCAGGTCTCTATACGAGCAGTACTTC. Translating it yields CASRSLYEQYF.

J is TRBJ2-1 and V is TRBV9; weak D call: TRBD1 (6 bases). Germline V gives CDR1 SGDLS, CDR2 YYNGEE. The CDR3 contains 15 residues. The germline V and J ends were trimmed by 2 bases and 1 base, with 10 bases remaining between them. CDR3 in DNA: TGTGCCAGCAGCGTGGGGCAGGGGTCCTACAATGAGCAGTTCTTC. Protein: CASSVGQGSYNEQFF.

The chain recombines TRBV7-6 with TRBJ2-5, with 9 positions matching TRBD1. V lost 5 bases and J lost 3; bases outside the gene matches: 4. This CDR3 is 14 amino acids long. Germline CDR1 reads SGHVS; CDR2 reads FNYEAQ. CDR3 DNA: TGTGCCAGCAGCCTGGACAGGGGAAAAGAGACCCAGTACTTC. Translation: CASSLDRGKETQYF.

The V call is TRBV11-1, the J call TRBJ1-1; 7 bases agree with TRBD1. CDR1 is SGHAT, CDR2 FQDESV, per germline (reference sequence). The junction had 5 bases not matched to a gene; V was cut back by 7 bases and J by 0 bases. The CDR3 is 14 amino acids. CDR3 residues: CASIPGQMNTEAFF. DNA of the CDR3: TGTGCCAGCATCCCGGGACAGATGAACACTGAAGCTTTCTTT.

In nucleotides, the CDR3 is TGTGCTGTAACCGGGACAGGGTGGGGGGACACTGAAGCTTTCTTT. Its translation is CAVTGTGWGDTEAFF. The chain is built from TRBV28 and TRBJ1-1; the match to TRBD1 covers 9 bases. Germline CDR1 and CDR2: MDHEN and SYDVKM. The CDR3 is made up of 15 amino acids.